This T cell receptor beta chain was identified in a study of shared clonotypes between healthy human individuals. The V end lost 1 base, the J end lost 6 bases, and 12 bases lay between the germline ends. The CDR3 loop spans 14 amino acids. CDR1 and CDR2 (germline): SNHLY, FYNNEI. At deep level, the assay was performed. Sequenced by immunoSEQ multiplex PCR; TCRdb stores in-frame clones only, minus some. The repertoire consists of roughly 2,000,000 clones, with approximately 94% occurring once and the leading ten covering 1% to 1.5%. Positively selected for CCR7, the CD45RO-negative cells used as naive CD8 cells excluded terminally differentiated effector memory CD45RA+ cells. Of note for this clone: Its cognate antigen is unknown.

Overall study findings and caveats: Among donors, sharing of clonotypes was expected to be affected by sequencing depth.

The sequence was obtained from a man aged 18-30 years in good health. The specimen was naive CD8+ T cells sorted from blood. V usage is TRBV2 and J usage is TRBJ1-1; D might be TRBD1 (6 bases). In nucleotides, the CDR3 is TGTGCCAGCAGTGAAGGCTACAGGGATCCTGAAGCTTTCTTT. Its translation is CASSEGYRDPEAFF.